This TCR beta chain was captured by sequencing in a study of blood T cell repertoires in COVID-19. Overall study context: From T cells, B-cell-depleted T cells, or PBMCs came the material, which was cDNA or gDNA.

The trim removed 6 bases at V and 4 bases at J, leaving 2 bases unmatched. The germline V gene encodes CDR1 MNHEY and CDR2 SVGAGI. The CDR3 has 12 amino acids. The data were produced by immunoSEQ multiplex PCR, yet TCRdb's version contains in-frame clones alone and is incomplete. The sample gives about 350,000 clones, roughly 86% of which show up once; 5.3% is in the top ten. Clinical history reported by participants formed the basis on which cohorts were assigned. Sequencing used PBMCs or T cells enriched from blood (not recorded which). The chain links TRBV6-5 to TRBJ1-1; 7 positions match TRBD1. The source of this sequence is a woman younger than 45 who had recovered from COVID-19. The chain's CDR3 is CASRQGGTEAFF. The CDR3 DNA reads as TGTGCCAGCAGGCAGGGGGGCACTGAAGCTTTCTTT.